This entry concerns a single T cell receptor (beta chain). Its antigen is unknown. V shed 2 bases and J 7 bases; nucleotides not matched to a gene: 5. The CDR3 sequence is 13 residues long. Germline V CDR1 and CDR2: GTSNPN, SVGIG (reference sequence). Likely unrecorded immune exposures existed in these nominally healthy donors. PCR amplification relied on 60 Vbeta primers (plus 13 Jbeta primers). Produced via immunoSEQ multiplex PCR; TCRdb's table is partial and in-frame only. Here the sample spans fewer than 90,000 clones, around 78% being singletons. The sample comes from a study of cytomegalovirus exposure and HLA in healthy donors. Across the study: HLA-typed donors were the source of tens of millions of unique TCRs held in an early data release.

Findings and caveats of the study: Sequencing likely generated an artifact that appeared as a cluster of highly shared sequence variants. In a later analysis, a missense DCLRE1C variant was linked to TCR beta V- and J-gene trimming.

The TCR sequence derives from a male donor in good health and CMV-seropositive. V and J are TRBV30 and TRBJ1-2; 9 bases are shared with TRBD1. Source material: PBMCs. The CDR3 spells CAWSTGGASGYTF. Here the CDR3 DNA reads TGTGCCTGGAGTACAGGGGGCGCTTCTGGCTACACCTTC.